This T cell receptor beta chain originates from a study of Graves' ophthalmopathy and Graves' hyperthyroidism. After removal of 5 bases from V and 7 bases from J, the junction contained 7 bases not matched to a gene. The CDR3 spans 13 residues. CDR1 and CDR2 from the germline V gene are MNHNS and SASEGT. CDR3 regions of TCR beta were amplified from RNA transcripts. First-round RT-PCR employed HTBI primers, with a second-round multiplex PCR after it. TCRdb recomputed calls from the multiplex PCR reads with MiXCR, one row per CDR3 protein. The sample includes hundreds of thousands of distinct CDR3 sequences, roughly 21% of them seen just once. This clonotype was seen repeatedly, ten times or more.

The clonotype originates from a woman between 18 and 29 years old with stable Graves' hyperthyroidism. Sequenced material: peripheral blood. The chain links TRBV6-1 to TRBJ1-1, with TRBD1 identical over 7 bases. The CDR3 bases are TGTGCCAGCAGTCGGACAGGCGCCGGTGAAGCTTTCTTT. Protein: CASSRTGAGEAFF.